The clone carrying this T cell receptor beta chain was counted a few times. The antigen remains undetermined. Unmatched junction bases numbered 5, after V lost 2 bases and J lost 5 bases. Germline CDR1 and CDR2: SGHDT and YYEEEE. This CDR3 is 14 amino acids long. The sample originates from a study of cytomegalovirus exposure and HLA in healthy donors. Study-wide results and limits: In a later analysis, approximately 15,000 TCR beta sequences were associated with HLA alleles at 0.05 false discovery rate. Among CMV-associated TCR beta chains, most appeared HLA-restricted in a later analysis. For most subjects, TCR beta sequences were reported to predict HLA-A and HLA-B alleles with accuracy.

The PCR contained 60 Vbeta and 13 Jbeta primers. The table came from immunoSEQ multiplex PCR; TCRdb's copy has only in-frame clones and leaves some out. Here the sample spans more than 75,000 clones, approximately 75% being singletons. The genes are TRBV5-6 and TRBJ2-5; 8 bases fit TRBD1. Sequencing used PBMCs. The TCR comes from a woman between 35 and 50 years old in good health and CMV-seronegative. CDR3 sequence reads: CASSFAGGRETQYF. CDR3 coding DNA: TGTGCCAGCAGCTTCGCAGGGGGCCGGGAGACCCAGTACTTC. Drawing the rest from reference TRBV5-6 and TRBJ2-5, the complete variable domain is DAGVTQSPTHLIKTRGQQVTLRCSPKSGHDTVSWYQQALGQGPQFIFQYYEEEERQRGNFPDRFSGHQFPNYSSELNVNALLLGDSALYLCASSFAGGRETQYFGPGTRLLVL.